This entry lists 27 T cell receptor beta chains sequenced from one sample in a study of blood T cell repertoires in COVID-19. Some clones are missing from TCRdb's copy, which holds only in-frame ones; the method was immunoSEQ multiplex PCR. Of just over 650,000 clones detected, more than 80% appear once; the ten largest clones hold over 0.2%. Sequenced input: peripheral blood. The receptor set was obtained from a woman between 18 and 30 years old with acute or convalescent COVID-19.

This chain joins TRBV25-1 and TRBJ2-4; no clear D. This CDR3 has 15 residues. Germline lookup yields CDR1 MGHDK and CDR2 SYGVNS. V was shortened by 1 base and J by 0 bases, with 7 bases between the two germline ends. The CDR3 is CASSESYLAKNIQYF. The CDR3 DNA follows: TGTGCCAGCAGTGAATCGTATCTAGCCAAAAACATTCAGTACTTC.

The genes are TRBV6-5 and TRBJ1-2; D is undetermined. The CDR3 is 15 residues long. Deletions cut 2 bases from V and 7 bases from J, with 17 bases between. Germline CDR1 and CDR2: MNHEY and SVGAGI. CDR3 region: CASSYSFRSGFGYTF. The CDR3 region has the DNA TGTGCCAGCAGTTACAGCTTCAGGTCAGGCTTTGGCTACACCTTC.

This clone has only a few counts. V and J are TRBV7-9 and TRBJ1-2; 7 nucleotides match TRBD1. Looked up from germline, CDR1 is SEHNR and CDR2 is FQNEAQ (reference sequence). CDR3 length: 15 amino acids. V shed 5 bases, J shed 4 bases, and the junction held 10 bases outside the gene matches. This CDR3 reads CASSPDRTGVYGYTF. Here the CDR3 DNA reads TGTGCCAGCAGCCCAGACCGGACAGGCGTCTATGGCTACACCTTC.

To note about this clone: Within the sample, other DNA sequences also encode this same CDR3. This chain connects TRBV5-1 to TRBJ2-7; TRBD1 matches 9 bases. V gave up 0 bases and J gave up 3 bases; unmatched junction bases: 1. CDR3 size: 14 residues. Germline V gives CDR1 SGHRS, CDR2 YFSETQ. The CDR3 DNA is TGCGCCAGCAGCTTGGCGGGACAGGGCTACGAGCAGTACTTC. Translating gives CASSLAGQGYEQYF. Full variable domain (remainder filled in from reference TRBV5-1 and TRBJ2-7): KAGVTQTPRYLIKTRGQQVTLSCSPISGHRSVSWYQQTPGQGLQFLFEYFSETQRNKGNFPGRFSGRQFSNSRSEMNVSTLELGDSALYLCASSLAGQGYEQYFGPGTRLTVT.

This sequence joins TRBV12-3 or TRBV12-4 and TRBJ1-2, with D hard to call. This CDR3 has 13 amino acids. V lost 5 bases and J lost 5, with 12 bases in between. CDR3 sequence: CASSLIRGYGYTF. In DNA, the CDR3 is TGTGCCAGCAGTCTCATTAGAGGGTATGGCTACACCTTC.

The gene calls are TRBV18 and TRBJ1-4; no reliable D call. The ends were cut back, 5 bases at V and 0 bases at J, with 13 bases in the middle. The CDR3 sequence is 16 residues long. Germline CDR1 reads KGHSH; CDR2 reads LQKENI. The CDR3 loop is CASSMSQPATNEKLFF. The CDR3 DNA is TGTGCCAGCTCAATGTCACAGCCTGCAACTAATGAAAAACTGTTTTTT.

V is TRBV7-2 and J is TRBJ1-1, with TRBD1 matching over 8 bases. This CDR3 spans 14 amino acids. Germline-derived CDR1 and CDR2 are SGHTA and FQGNSA. Trimming took 11 bases from V and 2 from J; bases not matched to a gene: 10. The CDR3 bases are TGTGCCTCCGGGGAGACAGGGGTAAACACTGAAGCTTTCTTT. Amino acid sequence: CASGETGVNTEAFF.

This clone was seen just once. The chain carries TRBV6-5 and TRBJ1-5, with D maybe TRBD1 (5 bases). Per germline, CDR1 MNHEY and CDR2 SVGAGI. Trimming left V 7 bases short and J 5 bases short, with 18 bases between. The CDR3 runs to 15 residues. The CDR3, as DNA: TGTGCCAGCACTCAAAGCAGGGCCCCTGATCAGCCCCAGCATTTT. This gives the protein CASTQSRAPDQPQHF.

This chain links TRBV5-4 with TRBJ1-1; D is unclear. The CDR3 sequence is 14 residues long. Trimming shortened V by 0 bases and J by 5 bases, and 11 bases separated the two germline ends. Germline CDR1 is SGHNT and CDR2 is YYREEE (reference sequence). The CDR3: CASSLVLAGTEAFF. CDR3 nucleotides: TGTGCCAGCAGCTTGGTGTTGGCAGGTACTGAAGCTTTCTTT.

The genes are TRBV7-9 and TRBJ1-1; D ambiguous. Germline lookup yields CDR1 SEHNR and CDR2 FQNEAQ (reference sequence). This CDR3 contains 13 residues. Trimming removed 1 base at V and 4 bases at J, with 7 bases between. The CDR3 coding sequence is TGTGCCAGCAGCTTAGACGGCGGCACTGAAGCTTTCTTT. Translated, it gives CASSLDGGTEAFF.

The rearrangement uses TRBV5-1 and TRBJ2-5, with D possibly matching TRBD1 (6 bases). Per the germline V gene, CDR1 is SGHRS and CDR2 is YFSETQ. This CDR3 has 15 amino acids. Deletions cut 2 bases from V and 0 bases from J, with 11 bases between. CDR3 DNA: TGCGCCAGCAGCTTATGGTCAGGGGACCAAGAGACCCAGTACTTC. Amino acids: CASSLWSGDQETQYF.

This clone occurred a few times. The chain is built from TRBV2 and TRBJ2-2, with D maybe TRBD2 (6 bases). Germline CDR1 is SNHLY and CDR2 is FYNNEI. Trimming removed 6 bases at V and 6 bases at J, with 17 bases between. This CDR3 region has 15 residues. CDR3 sequence reads: CASSPTLASAGELFF. For the CDR3, the DNA is TGTGCCAGCAGCCCCACGCTAGCGAGCGCCGGGGAGCTGTTTTTT. Full variable domain (rest looked up from reference TRBV2 and TRBJ2-2): EPEVTQTPSHQVTQMGQEVILRCVPISNHLYFYWYRQILGQKVEFLVSFYNNEISEKSEIFDDQFSVERPDGSNFTLKIRSTKLEDSAMYFCASSPTLASAGELFFGEGSRLTVL.

The genes are TRBV9 and TRBJ2-2, with 9 bases that match TRBD1. J was trimmed by 9 bases and V by 4 bases; bases with no gene match: 10. The CDR3 spans 15 residues. Germline-derived CDR1 and CDR2 are SGDLS and YYNGEE. The CDR3 loop reads CASSTGTGSFRELFF. CDR3 DNA sequence: TGTGCCAGCAGCACCGGGACAGGGTCGTTCCGGGAGCTGTTTTTT.

The CDR3 spells CASSEYKEDGYTF. CDR3 in DNA: TGTGCCAGCAGTGAATATAAGGAGGACGGCTACACCTTC. The chain links TRBV25-1 to TRBJ1-2; D gene uncertain. Germline CDR1 reads MGHDK; CDR2 reads SYGVNS. Trimming took 0 bases from V and 8 from J, leaving 10 bases between them. The CDR3 extends over 13 amino acids.

This clone has a single count. J is TRBJ2-1 and V is TRBV6-4; no clear D. Trimming removed 0 bases at V and 4 bases at J, with 10 bases between. This CDR3 is built from 15 residues. CDR1 is MRHNA and CDR2 is SNTAGT in the germline V gene. CDR3 region: CASSDSTSGYNEQFF. Written as DNA, the CDR3 is TGTGCCAGCAGTGACTCGACGTCAGGATACAATGAGCAGTTCTTC.

This chain links TRBV7-2 with TRBJ1-1, with D possibly matching TRBD1 (6 bases). Germline V CDR1 and CDR2: SGHTA, FQGNSA. V lost 2 bases, J lost 5 bases, and 27 bases lay in between. CDR3 length: 19 residues. CDR3 nucleotides: TGTGCCAGCAGCTTAAATAAGGGCCGGTGGGACATCGGTCTAACTGAAGCTTTCTTT. It codes for CASSLNKGRWDIGLTEAFF. Together with reference TRBV7-2 and TRBJ1-1, the CDR3 gives the full variable domain: GAGVSQSPSNKVTEKGKDVELRCDPISGHTALYWYRQSLGQGLEFLIYFQGNSAPDKSGLPSDRFSAERTGGSVSTLTIQRTQQEDSAVYLCASSLNKGRWDIGLTEAFFGQGTRLTVV.

The chain recombines TRBV7-9 with TRBJ1-6; TRBD1 aligns across 9 bases. The CDR3 runs to 15 residues. The germline gives CDR1 SEHNR, CDR2 FQNEAQ (reference sequence). Unmatched junction bases numbered 6, after V lost 4 bases and J lost 8 bases. The CDR3 loop is CASSSRTGVDSPLHF. The DNA of the CDR3 is TGTGCCAGCAGCTCCCGGACAGGGGTGGATTCACCCCTCCACTTT.

In the case of this clone: The same CDR3 arises from other DNA sequences in this sample as well. J is TRBJ1-1 and V is TRBV5-5, with D perhaps TRBD1 (6 bases). CDR1 and CDR2 (germline): SGHKS, YYEKEE (reference sequence). The CDR3 totals 14 residues. Trimming left V 3 bases short and J 0 bases short, with 9 bases between. CDR3 DNA sequence: TGTGCCAGCAGCTCAAGGACAGTGAACACTGAAGCTTTCTTT. Encoded protein: CASSSRTVNTEAFF. Full variable domain (missing parts from reference TRBV5-5 and TRBJ1-1): DAGVTQSPTHLIKTRGQQVTLRCSPISGHKSVSWYQQVLGQGPQFIFQYYEKEERGRGNFPDRFSARQFPNYSSELNVNALLLGDSALYLCASSSRTVNTEAFFGQGTRLTVV.

The chain recombines TRBV4-1 with TRBJ1-1; D perhaps matches TRBD1 (5 bases). The CDR3 has 15 amino acids. Germline V gives CDR1 MGHRA, CDR2 YSYEKL. V was pared by 0 bases and J by 4 bases, with 12 bases between. CDR3: CASSQDLGVSTEAFF. The DNA of the CDR3 is TGCGCCAGCAGCCAAGATCTAGGGGTTAGCACTGAAGCTTTCTTT.

This rearrangement joins TRBV6-5 to TRBJ2-7; tentative D call: TRBD2 (6 bases). CDR1 is MNHEY and CDR2 is SVGAGI in the germline V gene. The CDR3 is made up of 13 amino acids. Trimming cost V 6 bases and J 3 bases, with 12 bases left between them. The CDR3 DNA follows: TGTGCCAGCAGGAAGGGACTTATCTACGAGCAGTACTTC. Translated: CASRKGLIYEQYF.

V usage is TRBV6-1 and J usage is TRBJ1-2; D uncertain. Deletions cut 2 bases from V and 0 bases from J, with 10 bases between. This CDR3 contains 15 residues. Germline-derived CDR1 and CDR2 are MNHNS and SASEGT. DNA of the CDR3: TGTGCCAGCAGTGAACCCCGTCCTCCTAACTATGGCTACACCTTC. Encoded protein: CASSEPRPPNYGYTF.

V is TRBV4-3 and J is TRBJ1-2; D gene ambiguous. The CDR3 contains 14 residues. V lost 0 bases and J lost 5, with 10 bases in between. Germline V gene data show CDR1 as LGHNA and CDR2 as YSLEER. CDR3 in amino acids: CASSQDHGLYGYTF. DNA for the CDR3: TGCGCCAGCAGCCAAGATCACGGACTATATGGCTACACCTTC.

The table lists this clone with a count of one. This chain uses TRBV18 with TRBJ1-2, with 9 bases matching TRBD1. The CDR3 covers 16 residues. V shed 2 bases and J 4 bases; nucleotides not matched to a gene: 8. The germline V gene encodes CDR1 KGHSH and CDR2 LQKENI. CDR3 in amino acids: CASSPDSTGGGYGYTF. The CDR3, as DNA: TGTGCCAGCTCACCAGATTCTACAGGGGGCGGCTATGGCTACACCTTC.

This rearrangement joins TRBV7-2 to TRBJ2-6; tentative D call: TRBD2 (5 bases). Germline assignment: CDR1 SGHTA and CDR2 FQGNSA. Between the trimmed V and J ends, which lost 2 bases and 2 bases, there was a span of 10 bases. This CDR3 region has 16 residues. CDR3 DNA sequence: TGTGCCAGCAGCTTACCCGAGCGGCCTGGGGCCAACGTCCTGACTTTC. Its protein is CASSLPERPGANVLTF.

V is TRBV7-6 and J is TRBJ1-2; D might be TRBD1 (6 bases). Looked up from germline, CDR1 is SGHVS and CDR2 is FNYEAQ. Trimming left V 4 bases short and J 2 bases short, with 17 bases between. This CDR3 comprises 16 residues. The CDR3 is CASSSGRGGSNYGYTF. The DNA of the CDR3 is TGTGCCAGCAGCTCCGGAAGGGGGGGGTCCAACTATGGCTACACCTTC.

The J gene is TRBJ1-2, the V gene TRBV6-5, with TRBD1 matching 11 bases. Germline V gene data show CDR1 as MNHEY and CDR2 as SVGAGI. J gave up 7 bases and V 7 bases, and 11 bases lay outside the gene matches. This CDR3 spans 15 amino acids. The CDR3 bases are TGTGCCAGCAAAACACTGGGACAGGGGGTACTTGGCTACACCTTC. It is translated as CASKTLGQGVLGYTF.

The chain has TRBV7-2 and TRBJ2-7; 9 nucleotides agree with TRBD2. J lost 6 bases, V lost 1 base, and 10 bases had no gene match. The CDR3 contains 16 residues. Germline V gene sequence: CDR1 SGHTA, CDR2 FQGNSA. CDR3 protein: CASSLVGGGGAAEQYF. The CDR3 DNA follows: TGTGCCAGCAGCTTAGTAGGCGGCGGGGGGGCTGCCGAGCAGTACTTC. The full variable domain, with the rest looked up from reference TRBV7-2 and TRBJ2-7, is GAGVSQSPSNKVTEKGKDVELRCDPISGHTALYWYRQSLGQGLEFLIYFQGNSAPDKSGLPSDRFSAERTGGSVSTLTIQRTQQEDSAVYLCASSLVGGGGAAEQYFGPGTRLTVT.